This TCR beta chain is drawn from a study of regulatory T cells in long-lasting Graves disease. Arm-PCR of CDR3 regions and iRepertoire HTBI primers were the basis on which TCR beta libraries were built. TCRdb ran MiXCR on the multiplex PCR reads and lists one entry per CDR3 protein. Of 250,000 or so distinct CDR3 sequences listed, just over 20% are singletons. There are many counts of this clonotype. Its antigen is currently unknown. Whole-study findings and limits: Favoring TRBV28, TRBJ1-2 and TRBJ2-5 was a feature seen in persistent disease. New patients shared fewer public clonotypes (approximately 970) than persistent patients did (roughly 2,600).

CDR1 SGHTA and CDR2 FQGTGA come from the germline V gene. V was pared by 5 bases and J by 7 bases, with 15 bases between. The CDR3 contains 14 residues. Time point indicated: newly diagnosed GD, antithyroid drugs for less than 3 months. The authors made the TCR library using RNA they extracted from PBMCs. The sequenced sample was peripheral blood mononuclear cells (PBMCs), obtained at new diagnosis, from a patient treated with antithyroid drugs. The J gene is TRBJ1-3, the V gene TRBV7-3; D ambiguous. The receptor comes from a female donor with Graves disease. In nucleotides, the CDR3 is TGTGCCAGCAGCGGTACTTCGGGTCGGAACACCATATATTTT. Its protein is CASSGTSGRNTIYF.